This TCR beta chain was captured by sequencing in a study of beta chain features in type 1 diabetes listed by TCRdb under 2018. About the investigation overall: Patients and healthy donors did not differ in mean age, gender distribution, total cell number or subset yield. A total of roughly 100 million sorted cells were examined across all samples, and the number of cells per subset was strongly correlated with RNA yield. In the study, recently diagnosed type 1 diabetes patients and matched healthy donors were compared on the TCRB repertoires of their sorted circulating CD4+ T cell subsets. Whereas all 28 donors provided naive and central memory subsets, regulatory and stem cell-like memory subsets were isolated from just 8 patients and about 8 healthy donors. What the research found in general, with its limitations: Because the HLA sub-analyses included only small numbers of individuals, any influence of HLA type on TCRB rearrangement was left unresolved. Shorter templates might have been favored by PCR, but patient and control samples were amplified and corrected together, so both groups would have been affected equally by any skew. Sequencing cDNA rather than genomic DNA could over-represent highly expressing activated cells, although activation and CD3 levels did not differ between groups. In all four CD4+ subsets, TCRB CDR3 length was moderately but significantly shorter in type 1 diabetes patients. Naive, central memory and regulatory TCRB repertoires appeared more similar among patients than among healthy donors. Fewer insertions and more nucleotide deletions at VDJ recombination sites were observed in patients with type 1 diabetes, implying thymic rearrangement abnormalities.

On this clone itself: Its antigen has not been determined. No base quality information exists; no much larger clone differs at one position.

Looking up the germline V gene (reference sequence) yields CDR1 GTSNPN and CDR2 SVGIG. From its cysteine to its phenylalanine, the CDR3 spans 12 amino acids. Solely the CDR3 DNA is kept, with 36 bases framed from the first base. The junction shows trimming of 5 bases on V and 2 bases on J, and the gene matches do not reach 0 bases of it. From each donor, a single peripheral blood sample of about 120 mL on average was drawn into heparinised tubes. A BD FACSAria II and a panel including CD45RO, CCR7, CD25, CD127, CD95 and CD27 were used to sort naive, central memory, regulatory and stem cell-like memory CD4+ T cells. A purity above 95% was achieved for all sorted populations. PBMCs were separated immediately by Lymphoprep density gradient centrifugation and were stained directly, without being cultured. So that batch effects would be minimized, each experiment stained and sorted samples in pairs, pairing one healthy donor with one patient.

The entire amount of isolated RNA was reverse transcribed using the High Capacity cDNA Reverse Transcription Kit, so the sequenced TCRB transcripts were expressed ones. Deep immunoSEQ sequencing was performed on naive, central memory and regulatory T cell samples, with an average of roughly 4 million total reads per sample. Sorted cells were lysed in RLT buffer, and RNA was extracted using DNase-treated RNeasy Micro or Mini kits according to cell number. Each cell subset was processed on its own to prevent cross-contamination, while patient and healthy donor samples were processed together. The immunoSEQ multiplex PCR was used to amplify TCRB sequences from cDNA, generating 87-bp fragments that spanned the CDR3 region. The amplicons were sequenced using the Illumina HiSeq platform. On the authors' methods: PCR bias was corrected computationally using synthetic template baselines, and reads within Hamming distance 2 were collapsed, with unmergeable singletons discarded. Reads were aligned to IMGT to assign V, D and J genes, CDR3 length, and insertions or deletions at six rearrangement sites. Within each subset, clonotype counts were normalized to the number of sorted cells before true diversity and Gini coefficients were calculated with the tcR R package. The overlap coefficient, calculated on TCRB nucleotide sequences, was used to quantify repertoire sharing. Out-of-frame TCRB sequences from naive cells were analyzed as a proxy for the pre-selection repertoire. Not all clones reach the TCRdb copy of this immuneACCESS table, which keeps in-frame sequences only. Checked studies attribute under half of the gap to unresolved V genes and leave the rest unexplained. From that table come the V and J calls and clone size; the DNA was used to work out D and trimming. A total of 240,000 or so clones appear in this sample, roughly two thirds of them only once. The leading ten clones occupy around 0.05% of the sample.

Sequences were obtained from naive CD4+ T cells from blood. The sample's cell subset or site label is to be understood as: true naive CD4+ T cells. The rearranged chain carries TRBV30 and TRBJ2-5, with 9 bases aligning to TRBD1. The receptor was isolated from a man aged 25 to 40 in good health. The sequence in DNA is TGTGCCTGGGACAGGGGGCAAGAGACCCAGTACTTC. Protein translation: CAWDRGQETQYF.